This TCR beta chain was found in a study of blood T cell repertoires in COVID-19. Germline loops: CDR1 KGHSH, CDR2 LQKENI. This CDR3 has 16 amino acids. Trimming pared 3 bases from V and 4 bases from J, leaving 18 bases between. Cohort placement rested on clinical history that participants reported themselves. In the authors' workflow: It was from reference gene primer amplification that nucleated cell counts were estimated. Profiled with immunoSEQ multiplex PCR; TCRdb holds only in-frame clones, not every one. That table gives V, J and clone size, and the DNA gave D and trimming. Here the sample spans some 200,000 clones, more than 70% being singletons.

The sample taken for sequencing was PBMCs or T cells enriched from blood (not recorded which). The V and J genes are TRBV18 and TRBJ1-1; no definite D call. The receptor's source is a woman between 18 and 29 years old who had recovered from COVID-19. In nucleotides, the CDR3 is TGTGCCAGCTCACCCTCTCACCCGGGTTTAGTCACTGAAGCTTTCTTT. Translated: CASSPSHPGLVTEAFF.